The clone carrying this T cell receptor beta chain was seen ten or more times. Its specificity is unknown. This specimen belongs to a study of shared clonotypes between healthy human individuals. Study results and caveats: Lower generation probabilities were found for non-shared clonotypes than for those shared by all four donors.

This table comes from immunoSEQ multiplex PCR, and its TCRdb copy is limited to in-frame clones, with some not included. Of some 740,000 clones in the sample, about 91% are singletons; the top ten hold 24%. Trimming shortened V by 10 bases and J by 3 bases, and 13 bases separated the two germline ends. The CDR3 has 12 residues. The germline V gene encodes CDR1 SNHLY and CDR2 FYNNEI. Only CD45RO-negative cells positively selected for CCR7 counted as naive CD8 cells, so terminally differentiated effector memory CD45RA+ cells were excluded. This receptor was taken from a man in his thirties or forties in good health. Sequenced: naive CD8+ T cells sorted from blood. V usage is TRBV2 and J usage is TRBJ2-7, with TRBD2 as a possible D gene (6 bases). CDR3: CATGTLRYEQYF. The CDR3 DNA reads TGTGCCACCGGGACTCTGCGCTACGAGCAGTACTTC.